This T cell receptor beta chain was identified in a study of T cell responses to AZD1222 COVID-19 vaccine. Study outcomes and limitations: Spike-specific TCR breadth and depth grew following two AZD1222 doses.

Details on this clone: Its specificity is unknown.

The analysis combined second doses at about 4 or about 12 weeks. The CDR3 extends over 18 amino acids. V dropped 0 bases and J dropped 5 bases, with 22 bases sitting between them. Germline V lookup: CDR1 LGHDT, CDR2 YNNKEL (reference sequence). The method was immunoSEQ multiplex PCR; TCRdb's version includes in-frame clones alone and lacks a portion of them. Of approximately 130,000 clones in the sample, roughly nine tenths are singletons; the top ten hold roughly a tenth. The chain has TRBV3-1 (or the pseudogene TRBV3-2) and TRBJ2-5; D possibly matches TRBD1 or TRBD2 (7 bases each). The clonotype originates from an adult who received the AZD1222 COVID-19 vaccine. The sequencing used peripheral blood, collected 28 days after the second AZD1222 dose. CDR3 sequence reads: CASSQDPPGLRGRETQYF. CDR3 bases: TGTGCCAGCAGCCAAGATCCCCCGGGACTAAGGGGGCGGGAGACCCAGTACTTC.